This T cell receptor (beta chain) was sequenced for a study of T cells after yellow fever vaccination. This clonotype was seen many times. One entry per CDR3 protein results from TCRdb running MiXCR on the 5' RACE reads. Found here are around 320,000 distinct CDR3 sequences, approximately 4.3% of them singletons; the top ten hold around 19%. CDR3 length: 14 residues. V was clipped by 1 base and J by 3 bases, with 9 bases between them. Per the germline V gene, CDR1 is SGHTA and CDR2 is FQGNSA. Source: PBMCs, taken 15 days after the yellow fever booster vaccination. The chain uses TRBV7-2 and TRBJ1-1; the D is unclear. This clonotype originated in a man aged 18 to 29 who received the YFV17D yellow fever vaccine. Here the CDR3 reads CASSLVAGYTEAFF. In DNA form, the CDR3 reads TGTGCCAGCAGCTTAGTCGCGGGGTACACTGAAGCTTTCTTT.